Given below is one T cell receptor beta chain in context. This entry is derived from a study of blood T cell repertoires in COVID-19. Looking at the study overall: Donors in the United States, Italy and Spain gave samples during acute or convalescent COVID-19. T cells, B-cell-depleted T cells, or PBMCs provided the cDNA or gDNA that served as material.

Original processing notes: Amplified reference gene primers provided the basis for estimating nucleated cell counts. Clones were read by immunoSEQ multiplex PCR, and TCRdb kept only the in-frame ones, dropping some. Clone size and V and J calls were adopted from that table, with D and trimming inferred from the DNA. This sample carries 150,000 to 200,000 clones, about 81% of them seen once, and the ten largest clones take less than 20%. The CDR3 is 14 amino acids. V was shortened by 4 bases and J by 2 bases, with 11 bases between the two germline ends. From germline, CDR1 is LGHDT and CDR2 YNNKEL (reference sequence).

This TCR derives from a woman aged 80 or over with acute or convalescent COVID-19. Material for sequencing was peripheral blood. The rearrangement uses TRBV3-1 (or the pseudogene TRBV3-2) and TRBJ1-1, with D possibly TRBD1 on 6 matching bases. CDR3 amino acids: CASSPRQDNTEAFF. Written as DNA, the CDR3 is TGTGCCAGCAGCCCCAGACAGGATAACACTGAAGCTTTCTTT.